This T cell receptor (beta chain) was captured in a study of siplizumab effects on memory and regulatory T cells. Study-level findings and limits: The suppressive capacity of proliferating Tregs from siplizumab cultures remained unconfirmed.

A word on this clone: Its antigen is currently unknown.

The V gene's germline CDR1 is LGHNA and CDR2 YNFKEQ. The CDR3 contains 18 residues. V was clipped by 0 bases and J by 5 bases, with 20 bases between them. Assayed TCR templates numbered about 10^5 for each sample. Sequencing used immunoSEQ multiplex PCR; TCRdb keeps in-frame clones, though not all of them. This sample yields over 100,000 clones, of which roughly 95% are seen a single time; approximately 0.17% belongs to the top ten. The V call is TRBV4-2, the J call TRBJ1-5; no definite D call. The receptor was derived from a human donor in good health. Sequencing input: non-Treg CD4+ T cells sorted from blood. This CDR3 is CASSQDLRARGRDQPQHF. The CDR3 region has the DNA TGTGCCAGCAGCCAAGATCTACGAGCGAGAGGGCGGGATCAGCCCCAGCATTTT.